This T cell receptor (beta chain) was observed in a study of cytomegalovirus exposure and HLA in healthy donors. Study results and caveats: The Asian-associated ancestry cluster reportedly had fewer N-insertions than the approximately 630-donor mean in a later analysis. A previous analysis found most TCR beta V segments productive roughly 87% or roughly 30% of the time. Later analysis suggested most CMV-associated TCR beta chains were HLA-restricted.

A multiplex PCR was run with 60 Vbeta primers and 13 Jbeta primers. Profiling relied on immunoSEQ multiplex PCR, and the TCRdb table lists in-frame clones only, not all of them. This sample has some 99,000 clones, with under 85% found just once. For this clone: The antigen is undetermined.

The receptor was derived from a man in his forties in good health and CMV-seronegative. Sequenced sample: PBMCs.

CDR3 sequence: CASSPAGNPYEQYF. CDR3 sequence (DNA): TGCGCCAGCAGCCCAGCGGGGAACCCTTACGAGCAGTACTTC. This chain joins TRBV4-3 and TRBJ2-7; 7 bases align to TRBD2. CDR1 and CDR2 (germline): LGHNA, YSLEER. V was pared by 4 bases and J by 4 bases, with 7 bases of the junction left unmatched. The CDR3 contains 14 residues.